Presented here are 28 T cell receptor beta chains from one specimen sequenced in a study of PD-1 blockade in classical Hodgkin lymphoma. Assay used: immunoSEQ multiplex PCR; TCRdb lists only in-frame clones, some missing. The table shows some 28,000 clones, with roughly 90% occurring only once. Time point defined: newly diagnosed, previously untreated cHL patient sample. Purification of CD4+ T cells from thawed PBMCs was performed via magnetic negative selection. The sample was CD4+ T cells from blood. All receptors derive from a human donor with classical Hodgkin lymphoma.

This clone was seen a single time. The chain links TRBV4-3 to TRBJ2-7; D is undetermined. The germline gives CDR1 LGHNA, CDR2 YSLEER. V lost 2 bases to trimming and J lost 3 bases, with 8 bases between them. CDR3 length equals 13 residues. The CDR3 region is CASSQWRGYEQYF. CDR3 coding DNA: TGCGCCAGCAGCCAATGGCGTGGCTACGAGCAGTACTTC.

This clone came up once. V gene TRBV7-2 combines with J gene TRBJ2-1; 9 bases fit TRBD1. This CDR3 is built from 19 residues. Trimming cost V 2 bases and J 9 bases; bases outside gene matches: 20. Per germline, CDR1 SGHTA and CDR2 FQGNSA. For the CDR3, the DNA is TGTGCCAGCAGCTTAATATCCCGGGCCGGGACAGGGTTTGGGACTGAGCAGTTCTTC. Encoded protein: CASSLISRAGTGFGTEQFF.

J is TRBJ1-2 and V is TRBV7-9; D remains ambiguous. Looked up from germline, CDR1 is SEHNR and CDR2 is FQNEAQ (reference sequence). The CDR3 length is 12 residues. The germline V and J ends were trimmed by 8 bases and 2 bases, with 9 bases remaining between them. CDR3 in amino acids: CASVEGNYGYTF. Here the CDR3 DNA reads TGTGCCAGCGTTGAAGGGAACTATGGCTACACCTTC.

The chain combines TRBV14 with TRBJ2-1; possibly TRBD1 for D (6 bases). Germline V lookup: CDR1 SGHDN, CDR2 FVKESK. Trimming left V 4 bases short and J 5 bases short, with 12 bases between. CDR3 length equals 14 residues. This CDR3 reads CASSRAGTNNEQFF. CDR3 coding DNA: TGTGCCAGCAGCCGTGCCGGGACAAACAATGAGCAGTTCTTC.

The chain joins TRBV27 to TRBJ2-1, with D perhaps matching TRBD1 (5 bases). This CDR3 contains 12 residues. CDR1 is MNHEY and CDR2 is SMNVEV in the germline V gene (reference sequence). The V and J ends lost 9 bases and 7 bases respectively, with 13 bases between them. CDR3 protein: CASSGSWNEQFF. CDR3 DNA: TGTGCCAGTTCAGGGTCTTGGAATGAGCAGTTCTTC.

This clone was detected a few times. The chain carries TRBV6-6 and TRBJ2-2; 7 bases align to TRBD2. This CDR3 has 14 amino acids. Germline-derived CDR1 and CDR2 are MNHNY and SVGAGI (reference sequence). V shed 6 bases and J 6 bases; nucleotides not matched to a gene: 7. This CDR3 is CASRTAGPSGELFF. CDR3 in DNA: TGTGCCAGCAGGACAGCGGGACCCTCCGGGGAGCTGTTTTTT.

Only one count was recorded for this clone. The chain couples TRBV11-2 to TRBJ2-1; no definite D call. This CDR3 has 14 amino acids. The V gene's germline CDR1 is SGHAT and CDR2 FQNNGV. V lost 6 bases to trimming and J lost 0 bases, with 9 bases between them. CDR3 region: CASRPAISYNEQFF. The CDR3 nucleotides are TGTGCCAGCAGGCCGGCAATCTCCTACAATGAGCAGTTCTTC.

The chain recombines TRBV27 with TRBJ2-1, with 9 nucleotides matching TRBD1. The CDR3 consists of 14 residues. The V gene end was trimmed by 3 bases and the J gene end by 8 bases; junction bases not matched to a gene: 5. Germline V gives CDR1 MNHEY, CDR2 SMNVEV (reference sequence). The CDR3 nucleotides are TGTGCCAGCAGTTTGACAGGGGGGACTGATGAGCAGTTCTTC. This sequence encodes CASSLTGGTDEQFF.

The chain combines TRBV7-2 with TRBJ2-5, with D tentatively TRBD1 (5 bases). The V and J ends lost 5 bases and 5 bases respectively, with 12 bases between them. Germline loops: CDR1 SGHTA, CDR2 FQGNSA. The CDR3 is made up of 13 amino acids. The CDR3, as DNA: TGTGCCAGCAGCGTGACAGTCGGGGAGACCCAGTACTTC. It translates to CASSVTVGETQYF.

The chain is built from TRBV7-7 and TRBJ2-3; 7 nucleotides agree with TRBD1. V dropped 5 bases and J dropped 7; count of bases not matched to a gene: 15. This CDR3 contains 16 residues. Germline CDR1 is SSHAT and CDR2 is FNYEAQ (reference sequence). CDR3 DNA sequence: TGTGCCAGCAGCCCCGGGTCAGGGGGTAGCAGTTATACGCAGTATTTT. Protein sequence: CASSPGSGGSSYTQYF.

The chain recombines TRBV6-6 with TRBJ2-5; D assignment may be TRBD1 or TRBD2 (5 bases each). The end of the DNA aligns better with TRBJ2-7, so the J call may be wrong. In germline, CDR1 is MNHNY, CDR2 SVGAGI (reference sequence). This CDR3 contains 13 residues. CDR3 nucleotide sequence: TGTGCCAGCAGTTACTCGAGGGGTTACGAGCAGTACTTC. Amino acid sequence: CASSYSRGYEQYF.

CDR3 sequence: CASSLLRQGYGYTF. CDR3 coding DNA: TGTGCCAGCAGCTTATTGCGACAGGGGTATGGCTACACCTTC. The gene calls are TRBV7-8 and TRBJ1-2; 8 bases line up with TRBD1. V was pared by 2 bases and J by 5 bases, with 4 bases of the junction left unmatched. The CDR3 runs 14 residues. Germline lookup yields CDR1 SGHVS and CDR2 FQNEAQ.

The DNA of the CDR3 is TGTGCCTGGAAGGGGGGCAGGATAGGTGAGCAGTACTTC. This gives the protein CAWKGGRIGEQYF. The chain is built from TRBV30 and TRBJ2-7; D assignment may be TRBD1 or TRBD2 (6 bases each). Germline assignment: CDR1 GTSNPN and CDR2 SVGIG (reference sequence). This CDR3 has 13 residues. V was trimmed by 4 bases and J by 7 bases, leaving 17 bases between them.

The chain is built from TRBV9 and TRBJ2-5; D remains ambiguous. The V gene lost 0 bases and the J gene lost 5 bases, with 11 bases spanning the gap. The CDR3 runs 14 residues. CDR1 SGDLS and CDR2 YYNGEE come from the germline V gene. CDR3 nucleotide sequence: TGTGCCAGCAGCGTAGGCACGAGGCCGGAGACCCAGTACTTC. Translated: CASSVGTRPETQYF.

CDR3 residues: CASSLDTGRPEQFF. In DNA form, the CDR3 reads TGTGCCAGCAGCTTAGATACGGGTAGGCCTGAGCAGTTCTTC. The chain recombines TRBV7-2 with TRBJ2-1; no clear D. Trimming removed 1 base from V and 9 bases from J, with 13 bases in between. In germline, CDR1 is SGHTA, CDR2 FQGNSA. The CDR3 contains 14 residues. Filled out from reference TRBV7-2 and TRBJ2-1, the complete variable domain reads GAGVSQSPSNKVTEKGKDVELRCDPISGHTALYWYRQSLGQGLEFLIYFQGNSAPDKSGLPSDRFSAERTGGSVSTLTIQRTQQEDSAVYLCASSLDTGRPEQFFGPGTRLTVL.

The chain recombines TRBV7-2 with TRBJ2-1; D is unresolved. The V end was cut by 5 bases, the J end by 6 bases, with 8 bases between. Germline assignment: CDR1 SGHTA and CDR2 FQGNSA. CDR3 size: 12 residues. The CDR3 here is CASSHYPNEQFF. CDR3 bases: TGTGCCAGCAGCCACTACCCCAATGAGCAGTTCTTC.

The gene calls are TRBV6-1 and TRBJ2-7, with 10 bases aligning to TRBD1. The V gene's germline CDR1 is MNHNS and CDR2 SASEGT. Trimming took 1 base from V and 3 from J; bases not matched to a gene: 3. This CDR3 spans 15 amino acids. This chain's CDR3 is CASSEGQGAIYEQYF. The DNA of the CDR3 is TGTGCCAGCAGTGAAGGACAGGGGGCGATCTACGAGCAGTACTTC.

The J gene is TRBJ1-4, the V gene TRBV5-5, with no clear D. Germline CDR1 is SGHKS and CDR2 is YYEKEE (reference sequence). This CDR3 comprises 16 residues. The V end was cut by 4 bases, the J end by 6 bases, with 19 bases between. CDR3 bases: TGTGCCAGCAGCCTCCCCCGCGGGGATTTCGATGAAAAACTGTTTTTT. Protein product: CASSLPRGDFDEKLFF.

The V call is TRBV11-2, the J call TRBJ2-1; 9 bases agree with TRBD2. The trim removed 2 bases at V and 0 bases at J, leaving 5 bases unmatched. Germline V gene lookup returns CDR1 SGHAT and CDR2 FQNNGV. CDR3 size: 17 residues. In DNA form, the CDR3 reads TGTGCCAGCAGCTTACTCGTTAGCGGGGGCTCCTACAATGAGCAGTTCTTC. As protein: CASSLLVSGGSYNEQFF.

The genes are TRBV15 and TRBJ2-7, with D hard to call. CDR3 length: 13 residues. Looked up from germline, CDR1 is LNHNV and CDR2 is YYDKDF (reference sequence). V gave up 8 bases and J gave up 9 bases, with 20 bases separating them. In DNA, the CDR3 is TGTGCCACCGAACCGGCGGCGACGGGTGGGCAGTACTTC. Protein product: CATEPAATGGQYF. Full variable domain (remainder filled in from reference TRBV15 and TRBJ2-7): DAMVIQNPRYQVTQFGKPVTLSCSQTLNHNVMYWYQQKSSQAPKLLFHYYDKDFNNEADTPDNFQSRRPNTSFCFLDIRSPGLGDTAMYLCATEPAATGGQYFGPGTRLTVT.

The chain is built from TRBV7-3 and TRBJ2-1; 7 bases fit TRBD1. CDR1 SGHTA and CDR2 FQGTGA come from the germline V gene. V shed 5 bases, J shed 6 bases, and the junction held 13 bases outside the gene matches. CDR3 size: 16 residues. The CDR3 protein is CASSVLGGNIGNEQFF. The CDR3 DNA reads TGTGCCAGCAGCGTCCTAGGGGGCAATATAGGCAATGAGCAGTTCTTC.

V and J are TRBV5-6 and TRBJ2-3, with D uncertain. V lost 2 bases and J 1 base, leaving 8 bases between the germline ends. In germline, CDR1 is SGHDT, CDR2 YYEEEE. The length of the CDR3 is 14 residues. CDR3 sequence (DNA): TGTGCCAGCAGCTTATCCCTCGGCACAGATACGCAGTATTTT. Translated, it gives CASSLSLGTDTQYF.

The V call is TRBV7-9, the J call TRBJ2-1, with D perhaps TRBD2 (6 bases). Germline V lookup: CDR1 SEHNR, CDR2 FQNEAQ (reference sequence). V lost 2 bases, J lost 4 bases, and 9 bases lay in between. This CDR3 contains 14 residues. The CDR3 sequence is CASSLMGTYNEQFF. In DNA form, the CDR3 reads TGTGCCAGCAGCTTAATGGGGACTTACAATGAGCAGTTCTTC.

The CDR3 is CASSFASVQTGEQFF. CDR3 bases: TGTGCCAGCAGCTTCGCATCTGTCCAAACCGGTGAGCAGTTCTTC. The rearrangement joins TRBV7-2 to TRBJ2-1, with D unresolved. Trimming shortened V by 3 bases and J by 9 bases, and 18 bases separated the two germline ends. CDR1 SGHTA and CDR2 FQGNSA come from the germline V gene. The CDR3 is made up of 15 amino acids. Drawing the rest from reference TRBV7-2 and TRBJ2-1, the complete variable domain is GAGVSQSPSNKVTEKGKDVELRCDPISGHTALYWYRQSLGQGLEFLIYFQGNSAPDKSGLPSDRFSAERTGGSVSTLTIQRTQQEDSAVYLCASSFASVQTGEQFFGPGTRLTVL.

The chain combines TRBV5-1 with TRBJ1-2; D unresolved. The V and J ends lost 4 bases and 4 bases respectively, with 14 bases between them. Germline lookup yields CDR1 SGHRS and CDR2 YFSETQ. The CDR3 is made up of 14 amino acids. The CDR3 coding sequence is TGCGCCAGCAGCGCCGAAGGACGGAGCTATGGCTACACCTTC. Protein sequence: CASSAEGRSYGYTF.

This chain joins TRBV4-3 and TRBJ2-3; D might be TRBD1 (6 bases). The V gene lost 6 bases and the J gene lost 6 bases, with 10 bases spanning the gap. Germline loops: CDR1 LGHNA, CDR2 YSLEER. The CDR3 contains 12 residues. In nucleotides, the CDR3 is TGCGCCAGCAGGGACAGCGTCGATACGCAGTATTTT. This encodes CASRDSVDTQYF.

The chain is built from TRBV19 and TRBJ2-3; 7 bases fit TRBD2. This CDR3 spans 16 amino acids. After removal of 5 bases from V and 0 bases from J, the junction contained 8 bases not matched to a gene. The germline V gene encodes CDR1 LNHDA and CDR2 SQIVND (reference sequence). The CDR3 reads CASSPIAGTSTDTQYF. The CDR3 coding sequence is TGTGCCAGTAGTCCTATAGCGGGTACTAGCACAGATACGCAGTATTTT. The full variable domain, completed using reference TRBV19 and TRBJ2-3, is DGGITQSPKYLFRKEGQNVTLSCEQNLNHDAMYWYRQDPGQGLRLIYYSQIVNDFQKGDIAEGYSVSREKKESFPLTVTSAQKNPTAFYLCASSPIAGTSTDTQYFGPGTRLTVL.

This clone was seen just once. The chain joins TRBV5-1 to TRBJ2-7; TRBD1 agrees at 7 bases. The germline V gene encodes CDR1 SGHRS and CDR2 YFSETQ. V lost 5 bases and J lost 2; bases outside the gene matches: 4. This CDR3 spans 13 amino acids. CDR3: CASRWTGAYEQYF. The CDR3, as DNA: TGCGCCAGCAGGTGGACAGGCGCCTACGAGCAGTACTTC.